Listed here are 8 T cell receptor beta chains from one sample, sequenced in a study of cytomegalovirus exposure and HLA in healthy donors. Primers included in the PCR were 60 Vbeta and 13 Jbeta primers. TCRdb keeps only in-frame clones here, not all; method: immunoSEQ multiplex PCR. Among about 130,000 clones listed, roughly 18% were seen once. The sequencing sample was made of PBMCs. These receptors came from a female donor in good health and CMV-seropositive.

The chain combines TRBV9 with TRBJ1-2, with TRBD1 identical over 7 bases. Germline V gene sequence: CDR1 SGDLS, CDR2 YYNGEE. This CDR3 has 12 amino acids. Germline trimming cut 8 bases from V and 4 bases from J; bases unmatched to any gene: 5. The CDR3 region has the DNA TGTGCCAGTAGACAGGGTCTCTATGGCTACACCTTC. Residues: CASRQGLYGYTF.

Only a few counts were recorded for this clone. This chain links TRBV6-1 with TRBJ2-1, with D unresolved. In germline, CDR1 is MNHNS, CDR2 SASEGT. CDR3 size: 17 residues. Trimming cost V 2 bases and J 0 bases, with 14 bases left between them. The CDR3 DNA reads TGTGCCAGCAGTGAAAACAGCCCTTCGAGCTCCTACAATGAGCAGTTCTTC. Translation gives CASSENSPSSSYNEQFF.

This clone came up a few times. The V call is TRBV5-6, the J call TRBJ2-5; TRBD2 agrees at 10 bases. V lost 4 bases and J lost 4; bases outside the gene matches: 13. CDR1 SGHDT and CDR2 YYEEEE come from the germline V gene. The CDR3 totals 17 residues. In DNA, the CDR3 is TGTGCCAGCAGCCCGCGGGAGCGGGGGGGCATAGGAGAGACCCAGTACTTC. This codes for CASSPRERGGIGETQYF.

This clone showed up just a few times. The rearrangement uses TRBV7-2 and TRBJ2-7; 7 bases line up with TRBD1. The germline V gene encodes CDR1 SGHTA and CDR2 FQGNSA. Losses at the gene ends were 2 bases for V and 7 bases for J; bases not matched to a gene: 8. This CDR3 contains 14 residues. Written as DNA, the CDR3 is TGTGCCAGCAGCTTAAGACAGGGTTCGGAGGAGCAGTACTTC. Protein sequence: CASSLRQGSEEQYF. The variable domain in full, with the rest retrieved from reference TRBV7-2 and TRBJ2-7, is GAGVSQSPSNKVTEKGKDVELRCDPISGHTALYWYRQSLGQGLEFLIYFQGNSAPDKSGLPSDRFSAERTGGSVSTLTIQRTQQEDSAVYLCASSLRQGSEEQYFGPGTRLTVT.

In this sample, this clone turned up a few times. J is TRBJ2-3 and V is TRBV4-1, with 7 positions matching TRBD2. This CDR3 has 17 amino acids. CDR1 MGHRA and CDR2 YSYEKL come from the germline V gene. V shed 0 bases, J shed 4 bases, and the junction held 10 bases outside the gene matches. The DNA of the CDR3 is TGCGCCAGCAGCCAAGACCAGCGGGGCTTCTTCCCAGATACGCAGTATTTT. Amino acid sequence: CASSQDQRGFFPDTQYF.

The rearrangement joins TRBV25-1 to TRBJ2-5; D might be TRBD1 (5 bases). The CDR3 has 15 amino acids. The V gene lost 5 bases and the J gene lost 5 bases, with 18 bases spanning the gap. Germline V gene lookup returns CDR1 MGHDK and CDR2 SYGVNS. CDR3 bases: TGTGCCAGCAGTCCCGCTCAGTATGGGGCGGAGACCCAGTACTTC. This encodes CASSPAQYGAETQYF.

There are a few counts of this clone. The gene calls are TRBV7-9 and TRBJ2-7; 11 bases match TRBD2. The CDR3 extends over 17 amino acids. The junction had 9 bases not matched to a gene; V was cut back by 2 bases and J by 3 bases. Germline values: CDR1 SEHNR, CDR2 FQNEAQ (reference sequence). The CDR3 nucleotides read TGTGCCAGCAGCTTATGGGTCCTAGCGGGAGGACACTACGAGCAGTACTTC. Its translation: CASSLWVLAGGHYEQYF.

This clone was recorded a few times. J is TRBJ2-3 and V is TRBV6-5; D call uncertain. CDR1 and CDR2 from the germline V gene are MNHEY and SVGAGI. The CDR3 totals 13 residues. Between the trimmed V and J ends, which lost 6 bases and 3 bases, there was a span of 10 bases. CDR3 sequence (DNA): TGTGCCAGCAGCAACGCCAGGACAGATACGCAGTATTTT. Translating gives CASSNARTDTQYF.